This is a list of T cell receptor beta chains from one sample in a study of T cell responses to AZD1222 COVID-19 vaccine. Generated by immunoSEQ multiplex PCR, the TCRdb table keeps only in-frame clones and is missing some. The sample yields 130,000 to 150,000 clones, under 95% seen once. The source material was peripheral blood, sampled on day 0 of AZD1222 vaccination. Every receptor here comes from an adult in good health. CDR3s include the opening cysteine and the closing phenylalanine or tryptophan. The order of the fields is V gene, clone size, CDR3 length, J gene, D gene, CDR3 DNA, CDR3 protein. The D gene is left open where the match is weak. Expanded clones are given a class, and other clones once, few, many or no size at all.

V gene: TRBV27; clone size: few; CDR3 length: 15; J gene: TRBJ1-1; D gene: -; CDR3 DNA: TGTGCCAGCAAACCCGTCCGGGTTAGACACACTGAAGCTTTCTTT; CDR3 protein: CASKPVRVRHTEAFF
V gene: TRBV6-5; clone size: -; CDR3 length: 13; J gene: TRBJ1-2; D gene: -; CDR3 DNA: TGTGCCAGCAGTTCAGGTCTTGGGTATGGCTACACCTTC; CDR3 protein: CASSSGLGYGYTF
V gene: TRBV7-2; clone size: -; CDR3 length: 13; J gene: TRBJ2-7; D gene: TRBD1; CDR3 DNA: TGTGCCAGCAGCTTTGGACAGGGACGCGAGCAGTACTTC; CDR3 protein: CASSFGQGREQYF
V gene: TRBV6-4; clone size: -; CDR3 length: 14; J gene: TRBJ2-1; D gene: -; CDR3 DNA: TGTGCCAGCAGTGACACGGGTGCATCAGATGAGCAGTTCTTC; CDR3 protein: CASSDTGASDEQFF
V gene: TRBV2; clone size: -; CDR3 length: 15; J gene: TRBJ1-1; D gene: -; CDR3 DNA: TGTGCCAGCAGTGCCTACAGCTACATGAACACTGAAGCTTTCTTT; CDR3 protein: CASSAYSYMNTEAFF
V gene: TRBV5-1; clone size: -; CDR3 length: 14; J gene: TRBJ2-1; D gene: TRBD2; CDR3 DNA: TGCGCCAGCAGTGGGGCGGGAGGAGAAAATGAGCAGTTCTTC; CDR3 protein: CASSGAGGENEQFF
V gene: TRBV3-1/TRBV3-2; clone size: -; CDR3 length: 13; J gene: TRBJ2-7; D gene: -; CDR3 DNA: TGTGCCAGCAGCCAAGATTACCAGTACGAGCAGTACTTC; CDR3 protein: CASSQDYQYEQYF
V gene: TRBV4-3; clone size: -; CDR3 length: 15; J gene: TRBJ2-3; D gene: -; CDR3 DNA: TGCGCCAGCAGCCAGGACTCAGTTAGCACAGATACGCAGTATTTT; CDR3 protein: CASSQDSVSTDTQYF
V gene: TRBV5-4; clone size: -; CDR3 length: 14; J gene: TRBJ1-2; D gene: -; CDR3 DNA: TGTGCCAGCAGCTTCTCAGGGGCTGACTATGGCTACACCTTC; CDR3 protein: CASSFSGADYGYTF
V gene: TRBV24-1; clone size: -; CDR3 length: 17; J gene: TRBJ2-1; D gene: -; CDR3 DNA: TGTGCCACCAGTGACCCCCGGGGGCCCTCCCCCTACAATGAGCAGTTCTTC; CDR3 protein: CATSDPRGPSPYNEQFF
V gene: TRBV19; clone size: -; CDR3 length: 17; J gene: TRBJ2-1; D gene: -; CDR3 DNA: TGTGCCAGTAGTATCGGTAGGGGACGTTGGGCCTACAATGAGCAGTTCTTC; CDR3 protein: CASSIGRGRWAYNEQFF
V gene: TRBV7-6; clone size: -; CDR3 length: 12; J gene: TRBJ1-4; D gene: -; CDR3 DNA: TGTGCCAGCAGCGCGGGGGATGAAAAACTGTTTTTT; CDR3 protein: CASSAGDEKLFF
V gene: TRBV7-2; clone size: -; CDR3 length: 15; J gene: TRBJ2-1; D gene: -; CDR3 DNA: TGTGCCAGCAGCTTGGGGAGGCCTCAAAGGAATGAGCAGTTCTTC; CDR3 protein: CASSLGRPQRNEQFF
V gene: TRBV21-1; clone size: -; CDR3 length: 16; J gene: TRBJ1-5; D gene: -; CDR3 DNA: TGTGCCAGCAGCAAAGTTCCGGGTATGGACAATCAGCCCCAGCATTTT; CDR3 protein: CASSKVPGMDNQPQHF
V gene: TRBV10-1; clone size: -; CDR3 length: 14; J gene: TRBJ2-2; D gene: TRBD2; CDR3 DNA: TGCGCCAGCAGCCCGGGACTAGAGGCCGGGGAGCTGTTTTTT; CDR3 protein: CASSPGLEAGELFF
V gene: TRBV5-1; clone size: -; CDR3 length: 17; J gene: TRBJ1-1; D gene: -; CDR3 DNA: TGCGCCAGCAGCTCGCTGTTAAGGGATTTTAAGAACACTGAAGCTTTCTTT; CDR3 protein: CASSSLLRDFKNTEAFF
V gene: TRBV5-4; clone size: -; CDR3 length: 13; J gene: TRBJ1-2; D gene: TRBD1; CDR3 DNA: TGTGCCAGCAGCCTGACAGGGCGCTATGGCTACACCTTC; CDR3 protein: CASSLTGRYGYTF
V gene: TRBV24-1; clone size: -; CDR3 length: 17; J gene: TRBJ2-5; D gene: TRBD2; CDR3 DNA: TGTGCCACCAGTGACTCTAGACTAGCGGGAGAAGGGGAGACCCAGTACTTC; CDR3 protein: CATSDSRLAGEGETQYF
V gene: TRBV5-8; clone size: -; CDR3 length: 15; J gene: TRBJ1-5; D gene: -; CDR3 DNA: TGTGCCAGCAGCTTGATATGGAACCCGGATCAGCCCCAGCATTTT; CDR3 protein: CASSLIWNPDQPQHF
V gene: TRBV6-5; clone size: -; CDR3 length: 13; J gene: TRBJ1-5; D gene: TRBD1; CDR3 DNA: TGTGCCAGCAGTCGGACAGGGAATCAGCCCCAGCATTTT; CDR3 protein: CASSRTGNQPQHF
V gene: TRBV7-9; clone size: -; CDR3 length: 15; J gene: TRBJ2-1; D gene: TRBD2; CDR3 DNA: TGTGCCAGCAGCTTTGGGGCGGGAGGGACGAGTGAGCAGTTCTTC; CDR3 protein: CASSFGAGGTSEQFF
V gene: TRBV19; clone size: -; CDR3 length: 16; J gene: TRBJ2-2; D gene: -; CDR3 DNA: TGTGCCAGTAGTATAGATATACAGGGCCCCATCTGGGAGCTGTTTTTT; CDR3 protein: CASSIDIQGPIWELFF
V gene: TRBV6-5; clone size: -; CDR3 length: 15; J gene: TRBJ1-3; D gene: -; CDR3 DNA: TGTGCCAGCAGTTACGCCAGGGGCTCTGGAAACACCATATATTTT; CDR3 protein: CASSYARGSGNTIYF
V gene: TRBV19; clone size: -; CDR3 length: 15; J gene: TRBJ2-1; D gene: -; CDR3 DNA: TGTGCCAGTAGTATAGGGGGGACTCTTTACAATGAGCAGTTCTTC; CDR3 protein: CASSIGGTLYNEQFF
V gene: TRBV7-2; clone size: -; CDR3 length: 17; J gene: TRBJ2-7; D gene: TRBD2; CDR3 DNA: TGTGCCAGCAGCTTAGAAGGGACTGGCGGGGGGTCCTACGAGCAGTACTTC; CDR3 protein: CASSLEGTGGGSYEQYF
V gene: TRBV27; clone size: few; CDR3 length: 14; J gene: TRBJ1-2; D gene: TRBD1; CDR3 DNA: TGTGCCAGCAGTAATCGACAGGGGAGGTATGGCTACACCTTC; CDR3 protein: CASSNRQGRYGYTF
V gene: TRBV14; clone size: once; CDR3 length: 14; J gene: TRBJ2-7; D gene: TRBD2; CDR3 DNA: TGTGCCAGCAGACTTACGGGACTAGCGAGCGAGCAGTACTTC; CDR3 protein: CASRLTGLASEQYF
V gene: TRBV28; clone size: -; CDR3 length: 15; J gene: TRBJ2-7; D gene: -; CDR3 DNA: TGTGCCAGCACCGAAACAGGGAGATGGCGGTACGAGCAGTACTTC; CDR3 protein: CASTETGRWRYEQYF
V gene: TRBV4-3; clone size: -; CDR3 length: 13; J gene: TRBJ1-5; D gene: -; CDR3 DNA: TGCGCCAGCAGCCAAGAGTCGGGGCAGCCCCAGCATTTT; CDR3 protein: CASSQESGQPQHF
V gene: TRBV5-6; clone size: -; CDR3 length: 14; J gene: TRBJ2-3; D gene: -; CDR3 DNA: TGTGCCAGCAGCTTGGCGACAGAAACAGATACGCAGTATTTT; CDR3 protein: CASSLATETDTQYF
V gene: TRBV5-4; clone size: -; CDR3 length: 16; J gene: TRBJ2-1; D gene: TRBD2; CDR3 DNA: TGTGCCAGCAGCTTGGCCGGGACTAGCGCCCTCAATGAGCAGTTCTTC; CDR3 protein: CASSLAGTSALNEQFF
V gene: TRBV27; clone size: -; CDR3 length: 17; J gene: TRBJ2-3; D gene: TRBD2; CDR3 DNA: TGTGCCAGCAGTTGGCCTAGCGGGAGAGGTTCGACAGATACGCAGTATTTT; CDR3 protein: CASSWPSGRGSTDTQYF
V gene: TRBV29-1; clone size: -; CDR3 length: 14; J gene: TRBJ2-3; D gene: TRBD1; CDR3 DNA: TGCAGCGTTGACGGGACAGCCCGCACAGATACGCAGTATTTT; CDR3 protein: CSVDGTARTDTQYF